What follows describes a single TCR beta chain. This clonotype was seen more than once but under ten times. There is no known antigen for this receptor. Base qualities were left out, and no much larger clone turns up one base away. Taken from cysteine to phenylalanine, the CDR3 has 18 residues. Of all the DNA, just the CDR3 is kept, 54 bases in frame from base 1. From V the trimming removes 0 bases and from J it removes 5 bases, while the gene matches leave 15 bases of the junction unaccounted for. Based on the germline V gene, the CDR1 and CDR2 sequences are SGDLS and YYNGEE. Library preparation employed PCR. Sequencing used an Illumina HiSeq 2500. To normalize quantification of the TCRbeta repertoire, the TCR libraries were built with molecular barcoding that relied on unique molecular identifiers. Clones were called with MiXCR by TCRdb after fastp trimmed the public reads at Q25, and only in-frame beta chains were retained. For every CDR3 protein sequence, its rows merge into one entry that carries the most common genes and DNA. This sample gives about half a million distinct CDR3 sequences in total; approximately 12% of them show up just once. More than 5.5% of the sample comes from the top ten.

The source of the sample is a study of T-cell reconstitution after alpha-beta-depleted transplantation in children (TCRdb year 2016). About the study as a whole: T-cell immune reconstitution after TCRalphabeta/CD19-depleted allogeneic hematopoietic cell transplantation in children was quantitatively tracked in the study by means of TCR repertoire profiling.

Source: PBMCs from the stem cell graft donor, taken from the stem cell graft. The sequence was collected from a human donor who donated a stem cell graft to a child with combined immunodeficiency. The rearranged segments are TRBV9 and TRBJ2-7, and TRBD2 matches 9 of the central bases. CDR3 loop: CASSVEPRGSGGEDEQYF. The nucleotides are TGTGCCAGCAGCGTAGAGCCCCGGGGTAGCGGGGGAGAGGACGAGCAGTACTTC.